There are a few counts of the clone carrying this TCR beta chain. TCRdb re-called the 5' RACE reads through MiXCR, storing one row per CDR3 protein. This sample has roughly 250,000 distinct CDR3 sequences; roughly 7.5% occur once, and the top ten carry more than 5%. Germline V CDR1 and CDR2: SEHNR, FQNEAQ (reference sequence). V lost 5 bases and J 4 bases, leaving 18 bases between the germline ends. The CDR3 consists of 16 residues. These data come from a study of identical twins. This sample was shared with a second study, whose subject was yellow fever vaccine responses in identical twins.

The sequenced sample was CD8+ T cells sorted from blood. This sequence was found in a woman younger than 30 in good health. The chain employs TRBV7-9 and TRBJ2-1; tentatively, D is TRBD1 (5 bases). In nucleotides, the CDR3 is TGTGCCAGCAGCCCCGGGTCGAGACAGCCTTACAATGAGCAGTTCTTC. Amino acids: CASSPGSRQPYNEQFF.